This T cell receptor beta chain was captured in a study of T cells after posttransplantation cyclophosphamide. Data came from immunoSEQ multiplex PCR; TCRdb stores just in-frame clones and leaves some out. The sample lists tens of thousands of clones, over 95% occurring once. CDR1 MDHEN and CDR2 SYDVKM come from the germline V gene. V gave up 4 bases and J gave up 5 bases; unmatched junction bases: 8. The CDR3 has 16 residues. The naive gate required viable CD3+CD4+ or CD3+CD8+ cells with CCR7+CD45RA+CD45RO-CD95-CD27+CD28+ phenotype. Only one count was recorded for this clone. The J gene is TRBJ1-4, the V gene TRBV28; 9 positions agree with TRBD1. This clonotype originated in a man aged 40-55 years in good health, CMV-negative, and a related stem cell transplant donor. The sample comprised naive CD4+ T cells sorted from PBMCs. CDR3 protein: CASSSGQGGTNEKLFF. CDR3 sequence (DNA): TGTGCCAGCAGTTCGGGACAGGGTGGCACGAATGAAAAACTGTTTTTT.